A single sample gave rise to the 21 T cell receptor beta chains below, sequenced in a study of tumor and adjacent non-tumor tissue in lung cancer. RNA was extracted from bulk tissue without any cell sorting. TCRbeta libraries were built with three rounds of nested PCR, modified from ARM-PCR. In TCRdb, the multiplex PCR reads were re-called with MiXCR into one record per CDR3 protein. The profile shows 55,000 to 70,000 distinct CDR3 sequences, just under 60% of them singletons. Material for sequencing was lung tumor tissue. Source of these receptors: a man aged 50-59 years with non-small cell lung cancer.

This clonotype was observed many times. For the CDR3, the DNA is TGTGCCAGCATGCGCCGGGGGGGGACAGATACGCAGTATTTT. This gives the protein CASMRRGGTDTQYF. This chain connects TRBV28 to TRBJ2-3; TRBD2 agrees at 8 bases. The J segment lost 3 bases and the V segment lost 7 bases, leaving 6 bases of the junction unmatched. CDR3 size: 14 residues. Germline lookup yields CDR1 MDHEN and CDR2 SYDVKM.

Of note for this clonotype: The germline gene is not matched at one end of the junction; a read error may be the cause. The rearrangement uses TRBV28 and TRBJ2-7; TRBD1 aligns across 7 bases. Germline V gene data show CDR1 as MDHEN and CDR2 as SYDVKM. CDR3 size: 13 residues. The DNA of the CDR3 is TGTGCCAGCAGGGACAGGTACTCCTACGAACAGTACTTC. This codes for CASRDRYSYEQYF.

This sequence joins TRBV28 and TRBJ2-3; D is unresolved. V was cut by 8 bases and J by 4 bases, with 13 bases left in between. The CDR3 consists of 13 residues. Germline CDR1 is MDHEN and CDR2 is SYDVKM. The CDR3 is CASVGSNSDTQYF. DNA of the CDR3: TGTGCCAGCGTGGGTAGCAACTCAGATACGCAGTATTTT.

To note about this clonotype: A read error is possible here, since a much larger clone lies one base away. No conserved phenylalanine or tryptophan ends this CDR3, so it is likely a read error. This chain joins TRBV11-2 and TRBJ2-1; 10 bases map to TRBD2. V trimming: 0 bases; J trimming: 4 bases; junction bases outside the gene matches: 0. The CDR3 runs 15 residues. Germline values: CDR1 SGHAT, CDR2 FQNNGV. CDR3 nucleotides: TGTGCCAGCAGCTTAGAACTAGCGGGATACAATGAGCAGTTCTAC. It is translated as CASSLELAGYNEQFY.

J is TRBJ2-2 and V is TRBV11-3; D tentatively reads TRBD1 or TRBD2 (6 bases each). Germline V gives CDR1 SGHNT, CDR2 YENEEA. Trimming cost V 3 bases and J 8 bases, with 16 bases left between them. CDR3 length equals 15 residues. The CDR3 region is CASSFASGARGELFF. CDR3 bases: TGTGCCAGCAGCTTCGCATCGGGGGCCCGAGGGGAGCTGTTTTTT.

This rearrangement joins TRBV21-1 to TRBJ2-7; TRBD2 is taken as the D call from the table, unchecked against the DNA. TRBV21-1 is noted as a pseudogene. The CDR3 contains 17 residues. CDR3 in DNA: TGTGCCAGCAGCAATCTCGGATCGCGGAGGGATACCTACGAGCAGTACTTC. Its protein product is CASSNLGSRRDTYEQYF.

The V call is TRBV28, the J call TRBJ2-1, with D tentatively TRBD2 (6 bases). This CDR3 comprises 14 residues. The germline V gene has CDR1 MDHEN and CDR2 SYDVKM. The V end was cut by 7 bases, the J end by 5 bases, with 15 bases between. The CDR3 sequence: CASIRLARNNEQFF. In DNA form, the CDR3 reads TGTGCCAGCATTCGGCTAGCGAGAAACAATGAGCAGTTCTTC.

Worth noting for this clonotype: The junction departs from germline at one end; a sequencing error may be responsible. The chain links TRBV6-1 to TRBJ2-3, with D possibly called TRBD1 or TRBD2 (7 bases each). The germline V gene encodes CDR1 MNHNS and CDR2 SASEGT. The CDR3 has 14 residues. The CDR3 loop is CASYRGAGTDMQYF. The CDR3 coding sequence is TGTGCCAGCTACCGGGGGGCCGGGACAGATATGCAGTATTTT.

This chain connects TRBV14 to TRBJ2-1, with 10 bases identical to TRBD2. V shed 4 bases and J 1 base; nucleotides not matched to a gene: 13. There are 19 residues in the CDR3. Germline V gives CDR1 SGHDN, CDR2 FVKESK. The CDR3, as DNA: TGTGCCAGCAGCCGAGGCACGCTACTAGCGGGACGGTCCTACAATGAGCAGTTCTTC. Translating it yields CASSRGTLLAGRSYNEQFF.

This clonotype was observed at least ten times. The chain carries TRBV7-9 and TRBJ1-2, with 9 bases that match TRBD1. Germline CDR1 reads SEHNR; CDR2 reads FQNEAQ (reference sequence). V was pared by 11 bases and J by 3 bases, with 7 bases of the junction left unmatched. The CDR3 length is 13 residues. The CDR3 DNA reads TGTGCCGGAAACAGGGGGCAGGACTATGGCTACACCTTC. Translated, it gives CAGNRGQDYGYTF.

This clonotype has just a few counts. This may stem from a read error, because a much larger clone lies one nucleotide away. This rearrangement joins TRBV6-2 or TRBV6-3 to TRBJ2-3, with a possible D match to TRBD2 (5 bases). CDR1 MNHEY and CDR2 SVGEGT come from the germline V gene. The CDR3 runs to 14 residues. V lost 4 bases and J lost 5, with 13 bases in between. The CDR3 DNA reads as TGTGCCAGCAGTTCTTGGACTGGCGGAGATACGCAGTATTTT. Its translation is CASSSWTGGDTQYF.

About this clonotype itself: A read error may account for a junction end that differs from germline. This chain uses TRBV5-5 with TRBJ1-1, with no clear D. The CDR3 totals 13 residues. Germline-derived CDR1 and CDR2 are SGHKS and YYEKEE (reference sequence). CDR3 amino acids: CARRTIGFRESFF. CDR3 bases: TGTGCCAGGAGGACTATAGGGTTTCGTGAATCTTTCTTT.

As concerns this clonotype: A much bigger clone sits one base away, suggesting this may be a read error. The J gene is TRBJ1-5, the V gene TRBV12-3 or TRBV12-4; 8 nucleotides line up with TRBD1. This CDR3 is built from 13 residues. V lost 10 bases and J lost 1; bases outside the gene matches: 3. DNA of the CDR3: TGTGCCAACAGGACAGGGAGCAATCAGCCCCAGCATTTT. Translating gives CANRTGSNQPQHF.

As to this clonotype: Given a much more abundant clone one base away, this may be a read error. The chain links TRBV14 to TRBJ1-4; unclear D gene. The germline V gene encodes CDR1 SGHDN and CDR2 FVKESK. V was cut by 3 bases and J by 7 bases, with 12 bases left in between. The CDR3 length is 14 residues. The CDR3 loop is CASSHSDGSEKLFF. The CDR3 nucleotides read TGTGCCAGCAGCCACTCGGACGGAAGTGAAAAACTGTTTTTT.

This clonotype was found once. A read error may be the cause here, since a much bigger clone is one base away. The V call is TRBV10-2, the J call TRBJ2-7; TRBD2 aligns across 10 bases. This CDR3 is 13 amino acids long. CDR1 and CDR2 (germline): WSHSY, SAAADI. The CDR3 bases are TGCCCCAGCGGGTCTAGCGGGAGCGTTTCGCAGTACTTC. This sequence encodes CPSGSSGSVSQYF.

V gene TRBV6-5 combines with J gene TRBJ2-6; 7 nucleotides line up with TRBD1. The CDR3 is 17 residues long. With V trimmed by 2 bases and J by 4 bases, 8 bases remained unmatched. Per the germline V gene, CDR1 is MNHEY and CDR2 is SVGAGI. The CDR3: CASSYDDRARGANVLTF. CDR3 nucleotides: TGTGCCAGCAGTTACGATGACAGGGCGCGGGGGGCCAACGTCCTGACTTTC.

In this sample, this clonotype turned up once. A junction boundary mismatches the germline segment, possibly from a read error. The V gene is TRBV19, the J gene TRBJ1-5; TRBD1 matches 8 bases. In germline, CDR1 is LNHDA, CDR2 SQIVND (reference sequence). This CDR3 has 17 amino acids. In nucleotides, the CDR3 is TGCGCCAGTAGCATCCGATCTGGGACAGGTAGCAATCAGCCCCAGCATTTT. Its protein is CASSIRSGTGSNQPQHF.

This clonotype was recorded at least ten times. The J gene is TRBJ2-1, the V gene TRBV5-1; no clear D gene. The V and J ends lost 0 bases and 0 bases respectively, with 7 bases between them. The CDR3 sequence is 15 residues long. From germline, CDR1 is SGHRS and CDR2 YFSETQ. CDR3 in amino acids: CASSLAVSSYNEQFF. DNA of the CDR3: TGCGCCAGCAGCTTGGCCGTCAGCTCCTACAATGAGCAGTTCTTC. Full variable domain (remainder filled in from reference TRBV5-1 and TRBJ2-1): KAGVTQTPRYLIKTRGQQVTLSCSPISGHRSVSWYQQTPGQGLQFLFEYFSETQRNKGNFPGRFSGRQFSNSRSEMNVSTLELGDSALYLCASSLAVSSYNEQFFGPGTRLTVL.

This clonotype is classed as medium-sized. V gene TRBV28 combines with J gene TRBJ1-5, with a weak D call TRBD1 (5 bases). The CDR3 runs 17 residues. V dropped 2 bases and J dropped 5 bases, with 19 bases sitting between them. Germline V gene sequence: CDR1 MDHEN, CDR2 SYDVKM. This chain's CDR3 is CASSLTMRRGGDQPQHF. The CDR3 DNA is TGTGCCAGCAGTTTAACGATGAGAAGGGGAGGTGATCAGCCCCAGCATTTT.

The chain has TRBV11-3 and TRBJ2-3; D unresolved. V lost 7 bases and J 6 bases, leaving 14 bases between the germline ends. The CDR3 spans 13 residues. The germline gives CDR1 SGHNT, CDR2 YENEEA. CDR3 region: CASNRGGKDTQYF. CDR3 bases: TGTGCCAGCAACCGTGGTGGGAAGGATACGCAGTATTTT.

This clonotype came up many times. The chain combines TRBV5-6 with TRBJ2-2; D may be TRBD1 (5 bases). This CDR3 has 15 residues. Germline lookup yields CDR1 SGHDT and CDR2 YYEEEE. The V gene lost 2 bases and the J gene lost 4 bases, with 12 bases spanning the gap. CDR3 nucleotide sequence: TGTGCCAGCAGCTTTCAGGGTCGTGGCACCGGGGAGCTGTTTTTT. Protein sequence: CASSFQGRGTGELFF.